This T cell receptor beta chain is drawn from a study of blood T cell repertoires in COVID-19. As for the study in general: Collection of acute and convalescent COVID-19 samples took place in the United States, Italy and Spain. PBMCs, B-cell-depleted T cells, or T cells provided the cDNA or gDNA that made up the material.

In the original analysis: Estimates of nucleated cell counts were drawn from the amplification of reference gene primers. The repertoire was sequenced with immunoSEQ multiplex PCR; TCRdb's copy has only in-frame clones and lacks some. The D gene and trimming were derived from the DNA, and the V and J assignments and clone size from that table. The sample records 210,000 or so clones, roughly 88% being singletons. Trimming cost V 2 bases and J 0 bases; bases outside gene matches: 11. CDR3 length: 20 residues. The germline V gene encodes CDR1 MNHNS and CDR2 SASEGT. Input material: peripheral blood. This sequence was found in a woman aged 40 to 50 who had recovered from COVID-19. V gene TRBV6-1 combines with J gene TRBJ1-6, with 9 bases that match TRBD1. CDR3 coding DNA: TGTGCCAGCAGTGAATTTTCGACAGGGGGACTGAGCTCCTATAATTCACCCCTCCACTTT. Translation gives CASSEFSTGGLSSYNSPLHF.